What follows is one T cell receptor (beta chain) and its context. The antigen it recognizes is unknown. Base qualities are missing; no much larger clone stands one base away. The sample belongs to a study of blood T cell repertoires in COVID-19 (dated by TCRdb to 2018 to 2021). Regarding the study in general: Samples covering the acute and convalescent phases of COVID-19 were provided by collaborators in the United States, Italy and Spain. A de-identified subject ID, COVID-19 status, age in years and sex were almost always included in the sample metadata. HLA class I and class II types, where available, came from metadata supplied by the sample provider rather than from assay-based typing. The samples were drawn from the first 160 participants of the ongoing ImmuneRACE study and from 1,254 subjects provided by 6 global collaborators. The prospective study material was composed of cDNA or gDNA derived from T cells, B-cell-depleted T cells, or PBMCs. The repertoires were made available in a free public database intended to serve as a resource for research on the immune response to SARS-CoV-2. Deeply sampled blood TCRbeta repertoires from subjects exposed to, actively infected with, or recovered from COVID-19 were included in the dataset. Broad study findings and their caveats: The quantity of clinical and demographic metadata differed by source and by participant and was supplied without curation.

Participants in the prospective study were enrolled through a virtual design, were aged roughly 18 to 100 years, and lived in some 24 United States geographic areas. In the prospective study, participants were assigned to cohorts based on the clinical history participants reported in a screening survey and a study questionnaire. Exposed participants were defined as having been in contact with someone with a PCR-confirmed or clinician-diagnosed COVID-19 case within 2 weeks of study entry. Each participant in the prospective study had whole blood, serum and a nasopharyngeal or oropharyngeal swab collected by mobile phlebotomists. Additional blood draws and questionnaires over an approximately 2-month period could optionally be provided by prospective study participants. Blood samples from the prospective study were shipped frozen or at room temperature prior to DNA extraction. TCRbeta CDR3 regions were amplified from genomic DNA by means of the immunoSEQ Assay, a bias-controlled multiplex PCR. The authors' pipeline ran thus. Nucleated cell counts per sample were estimated from amplification of reference gene primers within the assay. Sequence reads were collapsed and filtered to measure the absolute abundance of every unique TCRbeta CDR3 rearrangement. Productive Simpson clonality was computed per sample as the square root of Simpson's diversity index over productive rearrangements. TCRdb stores this immuneACCESS table with in-frame sequences only. Part of the clones is absent; in the studies checked, under half of the shortfall reflects unresolved V genes, and no reason is known for the rest. The V and J calls and clone size are taken from that table; D and trimming were inferred from the DNA. The table for this sample lists approximately 150,000 clones; roughly 90% of them were counted only once. About 4% of the sample rests with the top ten.

Trimming costs V 5 bases and J 0 bases, and their ends lie 10 bases apart. Spanning cysteine to phenylalanine, the CDR3 consists of 15 amino acids. Only the CDR3 portion is preserved as DNA: 45 bases, with reading frame beginning at the first base. The germline V gene provides CDR1 SGHTA and CDR2 FQGNSA. The specimen sequenced was PBMCs or T cells enriched from blood (not recorded which). The rearrangement combines TRBV7-2 with TRBJ2-2, and the D gene may be TRBD2, 5 bases matching. The source of this sequence is a woman aged 40 to 50 who had been exposed to COVID-19. The nucleotides are TGTGCCAGCAGCCCCGCGAGGGCGAACACCGGGGAGCTGTTTTTT. Protein translation: CASSPARANTGELFF. Outside the CDR3, residues come from the reference TRBV7-2 and TRBJ2-2 proteins, so the full variable domain is: GAGVSQSPSNKVTEKGKDVELRCDPISGHTALYWYRQSLGQGLEFLIYFQGNSAPDKSGLPSDRFSAERTGGSVSTLTIQRTQQEDSAVYLCASSPARANTGELFFGEGSRLTVL.